This T cell receptor beta chain was recovered during a study of blood T cell repertoires in COVID-19. The assay was immunoSEQ multiplex PCR, and TCRdb's table has in-frame clones only and misses some. The table includes approximately 150,000 clones, approximately 86% detected once. Germline CDR1 and CDR2: LGHDT and YNNKEL (reference sequence). CDR3 length equals 16 residues. V dropped 3 bases and J dropped 5 bases, with 17 bases sitting between them. The specimen was peripheral blood. The chain has TRBV3-1 (or the pseudogene TRBV3-2) and TRBJ1-3, with D possibly being TRBD1 (6 bases). This TCR was recovered from a woman in her sixties or seventies with acute or convalescent COVID-19. The CDR3 reads CASSQGTPRSRNTIYF. In DNA, the CDR3 is TGTGCCAGCAGCCAGGGGACACCACGGTCTAGAAACACCATATATTTT.